The present entry profiles one T cell receptor beta chain with its context. The antigen remains undetermined. The data originate from a study of CD8+ T cells in alopecia areata. Findings of the study overall: Patients showed less clear TCR sequence sharing than mice, possibly partly because of HLA diversity. Scalp lesions, especially in alopecia totalis/universalis, had higher clonality than normal scalp. While patients received tofacitinib, many expanded lesional clones remained present in scalp and blood.

This CDR3 contains 14 residues. CDR1 WSHSY and CDR2 SAAADI come from the germline V gene. After removal of 10 bases from V and 4 bases from J, the junction contained 10 bases not matched to a gene. The treatment here: oral pan-JAK inhibitor, 5-10 mg twice daily. Individuals with alopecia areata gave both lesional scalp punch biopsies and peripheral blood for collection. Extraction and reverse transcription of RNA yielded cDNA as the sequencing template. Measured with immunoSEQ multiplex PCR; TCRdb has only the in-frame clones, and not every one. The table records about 190,000 clones, 60% to 70% of them present only once.

Sequencing was performed on CD4+ T cells sorted from blood, taken at week 4, from a patient treated with tofacitinib. The TCR comes from a human donor with alopecia areata. The rearrangement uses TRBV10-2 and TRBJ2-1; TRBD2 matches 7 bases. The CDR3 DNA reads TGCGCCACAGGGACTACCTCTATATACAATGAGCAGTTCTTC. It codes for CATGTTSIYNEQFF.